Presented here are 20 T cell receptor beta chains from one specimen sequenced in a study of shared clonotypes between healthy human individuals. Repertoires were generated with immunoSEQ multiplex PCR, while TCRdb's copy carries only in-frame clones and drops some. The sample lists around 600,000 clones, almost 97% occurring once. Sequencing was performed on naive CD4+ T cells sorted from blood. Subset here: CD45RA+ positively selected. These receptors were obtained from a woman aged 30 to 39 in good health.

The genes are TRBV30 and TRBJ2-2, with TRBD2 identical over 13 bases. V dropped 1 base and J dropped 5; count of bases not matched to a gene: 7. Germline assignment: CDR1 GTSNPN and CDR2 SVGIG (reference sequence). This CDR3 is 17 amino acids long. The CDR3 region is CAWSELAGGPGTGELFF. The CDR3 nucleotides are TGTGCCTGGAGTGAACTAGCGGGAGGGCCGGGGACCGGGGAGCTGTTTTTT.

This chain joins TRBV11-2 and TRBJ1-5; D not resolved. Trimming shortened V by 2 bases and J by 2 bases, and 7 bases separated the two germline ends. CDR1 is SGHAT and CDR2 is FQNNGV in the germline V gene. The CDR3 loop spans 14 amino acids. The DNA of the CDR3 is TGTGCCAGCAGCTTAAGTGGAGGCAATCAGCCCCAGCATTTT. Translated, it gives CASSLSGGNQPQHF. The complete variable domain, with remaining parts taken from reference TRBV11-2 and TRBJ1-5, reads EAGVAQSPRYKIIEKRQSVAFWCNPISGHATLYWYQQILGQGPKLLIQFQNNGVVDDSQLPKDRFSAERLKGVDSTLKIQPAKLEDSAVYLCASSLSGGNQPQHFGDGTRLSIL.

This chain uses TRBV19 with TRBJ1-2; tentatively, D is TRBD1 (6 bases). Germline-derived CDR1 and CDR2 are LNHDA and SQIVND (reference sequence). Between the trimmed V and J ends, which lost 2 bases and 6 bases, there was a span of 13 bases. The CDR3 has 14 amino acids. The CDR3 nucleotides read TGTGCCAGTAGTATATTGTCCCAGGGGAATGGCTACACCTTC. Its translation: CASSILSQGNGYTF.

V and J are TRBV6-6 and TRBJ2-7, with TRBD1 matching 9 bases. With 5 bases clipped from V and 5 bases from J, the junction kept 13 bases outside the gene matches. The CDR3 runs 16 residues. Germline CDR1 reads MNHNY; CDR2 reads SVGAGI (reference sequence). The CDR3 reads CASSNNIGTGKDEQYF. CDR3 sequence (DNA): TGTGCCAGCAGTAACAACATAGGGACAGGGAAGGACGAGCAGTACTTC.

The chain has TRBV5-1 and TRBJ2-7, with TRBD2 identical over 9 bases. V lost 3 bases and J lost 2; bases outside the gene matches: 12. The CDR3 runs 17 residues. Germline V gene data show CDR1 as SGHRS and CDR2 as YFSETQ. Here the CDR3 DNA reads TGCGCCAGCAGCTCCGGGGGGACGACTAGCGGCGCCTACGAGCAGTACTTC. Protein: CASSSGGTTSGAYEQYF.

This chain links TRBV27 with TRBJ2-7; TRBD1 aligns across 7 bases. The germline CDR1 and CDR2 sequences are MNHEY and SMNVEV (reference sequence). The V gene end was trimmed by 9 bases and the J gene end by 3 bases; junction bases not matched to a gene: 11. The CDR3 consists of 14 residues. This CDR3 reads CASRQGLIYYEQYF. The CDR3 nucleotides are TGTGCCAGTCGACAGGGTTTAATATACTACGAGCAGTACTTC.

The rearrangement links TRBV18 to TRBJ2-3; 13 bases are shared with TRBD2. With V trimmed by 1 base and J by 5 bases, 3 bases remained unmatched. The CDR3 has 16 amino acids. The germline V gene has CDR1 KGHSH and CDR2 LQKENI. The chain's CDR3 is CASSPRGLAGQDTQYF. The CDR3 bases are TGTGCCAGCTCACCACGGGGACTAGCGGGACAAGATACGCAGTATTTT.

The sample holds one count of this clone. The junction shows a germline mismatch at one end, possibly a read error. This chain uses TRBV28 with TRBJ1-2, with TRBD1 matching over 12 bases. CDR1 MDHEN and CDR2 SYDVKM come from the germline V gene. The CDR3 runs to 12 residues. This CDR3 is CASTQSGTGGHF. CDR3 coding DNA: TGTGCCAGCACCCAGTCGGGGACAGGGGGCCACTTC.

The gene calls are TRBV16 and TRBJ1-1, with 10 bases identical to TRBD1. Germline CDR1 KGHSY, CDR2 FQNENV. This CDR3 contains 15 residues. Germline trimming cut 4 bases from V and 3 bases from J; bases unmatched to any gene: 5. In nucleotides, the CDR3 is TGTGCCAGCAGCCGAATCGACAGGGGGCACACTGAAGCTTTCTTT. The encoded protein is CASSRIDRGHTEAFF.

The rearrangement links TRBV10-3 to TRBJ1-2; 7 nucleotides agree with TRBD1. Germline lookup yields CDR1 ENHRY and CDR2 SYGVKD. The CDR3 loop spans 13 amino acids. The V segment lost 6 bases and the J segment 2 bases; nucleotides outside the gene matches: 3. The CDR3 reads CAIRGTVNYGYTF. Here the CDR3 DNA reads TGTGCCATCAGGGGGACAGTCAACTATGGCTACACCTTC.

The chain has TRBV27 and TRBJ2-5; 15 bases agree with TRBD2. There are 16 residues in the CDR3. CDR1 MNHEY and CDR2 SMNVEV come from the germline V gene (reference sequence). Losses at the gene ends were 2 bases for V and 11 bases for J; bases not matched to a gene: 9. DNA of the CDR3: TGTGCCAGCAGTTTACAACGGACTAGCGGGAGGGAAGAGCAGTACTTC. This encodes CASSLQRTSGREEQYF.

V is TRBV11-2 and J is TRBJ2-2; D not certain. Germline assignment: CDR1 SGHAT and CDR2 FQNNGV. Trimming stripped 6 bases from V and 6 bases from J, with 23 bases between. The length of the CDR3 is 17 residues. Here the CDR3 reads CASSLELRMRRAGELFF. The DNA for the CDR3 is TGTGCCAGCAGTCTAGAGCTTCGGATGCGTCGTGCCGGGGAGCTGTTTTTT.

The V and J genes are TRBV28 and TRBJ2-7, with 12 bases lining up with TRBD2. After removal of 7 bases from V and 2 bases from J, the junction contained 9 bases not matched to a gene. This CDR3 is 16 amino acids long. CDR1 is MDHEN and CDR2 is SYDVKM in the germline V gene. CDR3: CASTPGLAGPTYEQYF. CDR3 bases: TGTGCCAGCACCCCGGGACTAGCGGGCCCCACCTACGAGCAGTACTTC.

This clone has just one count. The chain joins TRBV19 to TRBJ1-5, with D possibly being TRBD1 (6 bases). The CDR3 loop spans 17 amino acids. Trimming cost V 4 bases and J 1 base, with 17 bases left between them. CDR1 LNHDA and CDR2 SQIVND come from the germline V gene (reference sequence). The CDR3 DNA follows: TGTGCCAGTAGTAACTCAAACAGGGACGGGAGCAATCAGCCCCAGCATTTT. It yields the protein CASSNSNRDGSNQPQHF.

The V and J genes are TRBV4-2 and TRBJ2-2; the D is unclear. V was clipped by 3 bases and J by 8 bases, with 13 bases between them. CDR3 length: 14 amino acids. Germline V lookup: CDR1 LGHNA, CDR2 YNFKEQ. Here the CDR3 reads CASSHTSLPGELFF. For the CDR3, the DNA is TGTGCCAGCAGCCACACATCTCTTCCGGGGGAGCTGTTTTTT.

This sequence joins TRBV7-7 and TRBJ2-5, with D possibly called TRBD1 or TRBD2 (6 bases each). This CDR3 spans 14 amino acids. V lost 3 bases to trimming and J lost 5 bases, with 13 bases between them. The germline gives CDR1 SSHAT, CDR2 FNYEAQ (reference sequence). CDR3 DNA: TGTGCCAGCAGCTTCGCCGGGGGCCGGGAGACCCAGTACTTC. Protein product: CASSFAGGRETQYF.

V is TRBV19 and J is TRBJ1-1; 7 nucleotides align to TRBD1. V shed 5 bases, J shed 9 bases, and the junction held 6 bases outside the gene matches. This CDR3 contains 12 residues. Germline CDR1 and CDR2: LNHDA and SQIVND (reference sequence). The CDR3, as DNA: TGTGCCAGTAGTTTAATGACAGGGAAAGCTTTCTTT. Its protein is CASSLMTGKAFF.

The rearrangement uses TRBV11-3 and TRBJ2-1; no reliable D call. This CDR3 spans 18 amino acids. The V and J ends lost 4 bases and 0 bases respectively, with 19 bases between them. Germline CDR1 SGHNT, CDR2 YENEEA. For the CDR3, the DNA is TGTGCCAGCAGCTCTCCCCGATTCCGATCTAGCTCCTACAATGAGCAGTTCTTC. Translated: CASSSPRFRSSSYNEQFF. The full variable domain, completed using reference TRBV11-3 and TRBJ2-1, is EAGVVQSPRYKIIEKKQPVAFWCNPISGHNTLYWYLQNLGQGPELLIRYENEEAVDDSQLPKDRFSAERLKGVDSTLKIQPAELGDSAVYLCASSSPRFRSSSYNEQFFGPGTRLTVL.

The CDR3 DNA follows: TGCGCCAGCAGCTTGGGGACGGGGGTCAATGAAAAACTGTTTTTT. Amino acid sequence: CASSLGTGVNEKLFF. The chain couples TRBV5-1 to TRBJ1-4, with a possible D match to TRBD1 (5 bases). The CDR3 totals 15 residues. Looked up from germline, CDR1 is SGHRS and CDR2 is YFSETQ. V shed 0 bases and J shed 5 bases, with 11 bases lying between them.

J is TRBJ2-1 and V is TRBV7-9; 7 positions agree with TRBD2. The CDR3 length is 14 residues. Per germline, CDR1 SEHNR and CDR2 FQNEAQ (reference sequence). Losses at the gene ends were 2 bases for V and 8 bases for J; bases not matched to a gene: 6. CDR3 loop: CASSLSAGWDEQFF. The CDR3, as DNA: TGTGCCAGCAGCTTATCAGCGGGGTGGGATGAGCAGTTCTTC.